One and the same sample provided the 27 T cell receptor beta chains below, sequenced in a study of CD8 T cells in ankylosing spondylitis. TCRdb called the 5' RACE reads again in MiXCR, with one record for every CDR3 protein. The data show 350,000 to 450,000 distinct CDR3 sequences, more than 20% seen once. Specimen: blood, either unsorted or a sorted T cell fraction (not recorded which). These receptors came from a male donor with ankylosing spondylitis or in good health (not recorded which).

The rearrangement links TRBV29-1 to TRBJ2-7; the D is unclear. The CDR3 loop spans 13 amino acids. Trimming cost V 3 bases and J 1 base, with 10 bases left between them. Germline CDR1 is SQVTM and CDR2 is ANQGSEA. The CDR3 nucleotides are TGCAGCGTTGAGGTGTCATTATCCTACGAGCAGTACTTC. This sequence encodes CSVEVSLSYEQYF.

This clonotype was recorded a few times. The CDR3 is CASSQGVQSYEQYF. The CDR3 DNA follows: TGTGCCAGCAGCCAAGGAGTACAGTCCTACGAGCAGTACTTC. The V call is TRBV4-2, the J call TRBJ2-7; D remains unclear. CDR3 size: 14 residues. V lost 1 base and J 1 base, leaving 8 bases between the germline ends. The germline gives CDR1 LGHNA, CDR2 YNFKEQ.

V gene TRBV28 combines with J gene TRBJ2-7; the D is unclear. The CDR3 is 15 amino acids. Trimming took off 3 bases at V and 1 base at J, with 13 bases between the two ends. Germline CDR1 and CDR2: MDHEN and SYDVKM. CDR3 amino acids: CASSFFLGGSYEQYF. The CDR3, as DNA: TGTGCCAGCAGTTTTTTTCTGGGTGGGTCCTACGAGCAGTACTTC.

CDR3 DNA: TGTGCCAGCAGTTTTATCTCCAATGAGCAGTTCTTC. Residues: CASSFISNEQFF. The chain uses TRBV12-3 or TRBV12-4 and TRBJ2-1; D gene ambiguous. Trimming stripped 3 bases from V and 6 bases from J, with 6 bases between. CDR3 length: 12 residues.

The rearrangement uses TRBV12-3 or TRBV12-4 and TRBJ2-3; 9 nucleotides agree with TRBD1. CDR3 length: 15 residues. Trimming took 3 bases from V and 5 from J; bases not matched to a gene: 6. CDR3: CASSFGTGYEDTQYF. Written as DNA, the CDR3 is TGTGCCAGCAGTTTTGGGACAGGGTATGAAGATACGCAGTATTTT.

This clonotype occurred many times. The chain joins TRBV6-5 to TRBJ1-6; perhaps TRBD1 as D (5 bases). Deletions cut 0 bases from V and 7 bases from J, with 19 bases between. CDR1 is MNHEY, CDR2 SVGAGI, per germline. The CDR3 contains 18 residues. DNA of the CDR3: TGTGCCAGCAGTTACTCGATTTCCCTGGGGCCAGAGAATTCACCCCTCCACTTT. Translating it yields CASSYSISLGPENSPLHF.

CDR3 residues: CATSEGVRQPQHF. The DNA of the CDR3 is TGTGCCACCAGTGAGGGGGTTCGACAGCCCCAGCATTTT. The V gene is TRBV24-1, the J gene TRBJ1-5; a weak D match, TRBD1 (5 bases). The CDR3 loop spans 13 amino acids. The germline CDR1 and CDR2 sequences are KGHDR and SFDVKD. The V and J ends lost 4 bases and 7 bases respectively, with 10 bases between them.

The chain links TRBV7-9 to TRBJ2-1, with 8 bases lining up with TRBD1. CDR1 and CDR2 (germline): SEHNR, FQNEAQ (reference sequence). V was pared by 6 bases and J by 5 bases, with 3 bases of the junction left unmatched. This CDR3 comprises 13 residues. CDR3: CASRGQADNEQFF. The CDR3 nucleotides read TGTGCCAGCAGGGGACAGGCAGACAATGAGCAGTTCTTC.

This chain uses TRBV6-4 with TRBJ1-2; tentative D call: TRBD1 (5 bases). Germline CDR1 reads MRHNA; CDR2 reads SNTAGT. The CDR3 is made up of 13 amino acids. The V end was cut by 6 bases, the J end by 5 bases, with 13 bases between. This CDR3 is CASSPGAEYGYTF. The CDR3 DNA is TGTGCCAGCAGCCCCGGGGCGGAATATGGCTACACCTTC.

This clonotype has just a few counts. This rearrangement joins TRBV29-1 to TRBJ2-1; 7 bases map to TRBD2. CDR3 length: 15 residues. J was trimmed by 3 bases and V by 2 bases; bases with no gene match: 7. Germline V CDR1 and CDR2: SQVTM, ANQGSEA. The CDR3 region is CSVELAAPRYNEQFF. The CDR3 DNA reads as TGCAGCGTTGAACTAGCGGCCCCCCGCTACAATGAGCAGTTCTTC.

V gene TRBV4-1 combines with J gene TRBJ2-1; the match to TRBD1 covers 8 bases. The CDR3 sequence is 15 residues long. Germline CDR1 MGHRA, CDR2 YSYEKL. V was clipped by 4 bases and J by 5 bases; unmatched bases: 7. CDR3 DNA: TGCGCCAGCAGCCCTACGGACAGGGAAAACAATGAGCAGTTCTTC. This sequence encodes CASSPTDRENNEQFF.

The gene calls are TRBV12-3 or TRBV12-4 and TRBJ2-3; no definite D call. Trimming shortened V by 2 bases and J by 4 bases, and 10 bases separated the two germline ends. The CDR3 covers 14 residues. CDR3 nucleotide sequence: TGTGCCAGCAGTTTAAACTTGGTCCCAGATACGCAGTATTTT. It codes for CASSLNLVPDTQYF.

This clonotype was seen a handful of times. The genes are TRBV10-3 and TRBJ1-1; 11 bases map to TRBD1. Germline V lookup: CDR1 ENHRY, CDR2 SYGVKD. The CDR3 contains 14 residues. V was clipped by 2 bases and J by 6 bases; unmatched bases: 2. The CDR3 DNA follows: TGTGCCATCAGTGAGGGACAGGGGGCAGCTGAAGCTTTCTTT. This translates into CAISEGQGAAEAFF.

In this sample, this clonotype turned up a few times. CDR3 DNA sequence: TGTGCCAGCAGCACAAGCGGGGGGGCCCTGAACGAGCAGTACTTC. Protein sequence: CASSTSGGALNEQYF. The chain recombines TRBV9 with TRBJ2-7, with 10 bases identical to TRBD2. V lost 4 bases, J lost 5 bases, and 9 bases stayed unmatched. The CDR3 is 15 residues long. Germline values: CDR1 SGDLS, CDR2 YYNGEE.

The chain recombines TRBV28 with TRBJ2-2; TRBD1 agrees at 11 bases. CDR1 is MDHEN and CDR2 is SYDVKM in the germline V gene. With V trimmed by 5 bases and J by 5 bases, 7 bases remained unmatched. CDR3 length: 16 amino acids. The CDR3 DNA sequence: TGTGCCAGCAGTACCGGGGACAGGGGGTGGACCGGGGAGCTGTTTTTT. This gives the protein CASSTGDRGWTGELFF.

This clonotype was detected only a few times. The chain combines TRBV20-1 with TRBJ1-5, with a possible D match to TRBD1 (6 bases). V was shortened by 0 bases and J by 3 bases, with 9 bases between the two germline ends. This CDR3 contains 14 residues. Germline CDR1 is DFQATT and CDR2 is SNEGSKA (reference sequence). In nucleotides, the CDR3 is TGCAGTGCTAGAGATAGGGGGTTCAATCAGCCCCAGCATTTT. Its translation is CSARDRGFNQPQHF.

The gene calls are TRBV27 and TRBJ2-3; 10 bases match TRBD2. This CDR3 region has 17 residues. Germline-derived CDR1 and CDR2 are MNHEY and SMNVEV (reference sequence). After removal of 5 bases from V and 2 bases from J, the junction contained 10 bases not matched to a gene. The CDR3 DNA reads TGTGCCAGCAGTCTCTCCCCAGCGGGGGGGCTCACAGATACGCAGTATTTT. Residues: CASSLSPAGGLTDTQYF.

This clonotype has only a few counts. This rearrangement joins TRBV9 to TRBJ1-6; no firm D call. The length of the CDR3 is 14 residues. The V end was cut by 3 bases, the J end by 2 bases, with 6 bases between. The germline CDR1 and CDR2 sequences are SGDLS and YYNGEE. This chain's CDR3 is CASSATPYNSPLHF. Here the CDR3 DNA reads TGTGCCAGCAGCGCGACACCCTATAATTCACCCCTCCACTTT.

This chain connects TRBV9 to TRBJ2-1; no reliable D call. The ends were cut back, 0 bases at V and 4 bases at J, with 11 bases in the middle. Germline values: CDR1 SGDLS, CDR2 YYNGEE. The CDR3 is 15 amino acids. In nucleotides, the CDR3 is TGTGCCAGCAGCGTAGGTAGGGCCGAGTACAATGAGCAGTTCTTC. Its protein product is CASSVGRAEYNEQFF.

The rearrangement links TRBV4-1 to TRBJ2-5, with D perhaps TRBD1 or TRBD2 (5 bases each). Germline lookup yields CDR1 MGHRA and CDR2 YSYEKL. Trimming took 3 bases from V and 5 from J, leaving 7 bases between them. The CDR3 length is 12 residues. The CDR3: CASSQGEETQYF. CDR3 sequence (DNA): TGCGCCAGCAGCCAGGGGGAGGAGACCCAGTACTTC.

This clonotype has more than one count but fewer than ten. V is TRBV6-5 and J is TRBJ2-1; D tentatively reads TRBD1 or TRBD2 (5 bases each). Deletions cut 4 bases from V and 7 bases from J, with 20 bases between. The germline gives CDR1 MNHEY, CDR2 SVGAGI. The CDR3 loop spans 16 amino acids. The CDR3 DNA follows: TGTGCCAGCAGTTTAAGCCGGGTCCCGGGGACGAATGAGCAGTTCTTC. It yields the protein CASSLSRVPGTNEQFF.

In DNA, the CDR3 is TGTGCCAGCAGTCCCCGGCCGGAGCCCCAGCATTTT. As protein: CASSPRPEPQHF. The J gene is TRBJ1-5, the V gene TRBV6-4; D is unresolved. The V and J ends lost 5 bases and 8 bases respectively, with 10 bases between them. CDR3 length equals 12 residues. CDR1 and CDR2 (germline): MRHNA, SNTAGT.

The CDR3 nucleotides read TGCAGTGCTAGCAAGATACTCCAAGTGGCCGAGCAGTACTTC. It translates to CSASKILQVAEQYF. This rearrangement joins TRBV20-1 to TRBJ2-7, with unresolved D. CDR1 and CDR2 from the germline V gene are DFQATT and SNEGSKA (reference sequence). The V and J ends lost 3 bases and 6 bases respectively, with 18 bases between them. The CDR3 has 14 amino acids.

This clonotype was counted a few times. The genes are TRBV24-1 and TRBJ2-2; D unclear. V lost 3 bases to trimming and J lost 3 bases, with 4 bases between them. The CDR3 consists of 13 residues. Germline values: CDR1 KGHDR, CDR2 SFDVKD. CDR3: CATSDRYTGELFF. As DNA, the CDR3 is TGTGCCACCAGTGATCGCTACACCGGGGAGCTGTTTTTT.

The chain links TRBV27 to TRBJ2-2, with D perhaps given as TRBD1 or TRBD2 (6 bases each). Germline V gene lookup returns CDR1 MNHEY and CDR2 SMNVEV (reference sequence). V gave up 4 bases and J gave up 8 bases, with 14 bases separating them. The CDR3 extends over 14 amino acids. The chain's CDR3 is CASSSGQGRGELFF. CDR3 nucleotides: TGTGCCAGCAGTTCCGGTCAGGGGAGGGGGGAGCTGTTTTTT.

The V and J genes are TRBV9 and TRBJ1-6; perhaps TRBD1 as D (5 bases). Germline V gene data show CDR1 as SGDLS and CDR2 as YYNGEE. Trimming cost V 3 bases and J 6 bases, with 13 bases left between them. The CDR3 runs to 15 residues. CDR3 sequence: CASSAGNGANSPLHF. The CDR3 DNA sequence: TGTGCCAGCAGCGCCGGTAATGGGGCTAATTCACCCCTCCACTTT. Full variable domain (outside the CDR3, taken from reference TRBV9 and TRBJ1-6): DSGVTQTPKHLITATGQRVTLRCSPRSGDLSVYWYQQSLDQGLQFLIQYYNGEERAKGNILERFSAQQFPDLHSELNLSSLELGDSALYFCASSAGNGANSPLHFGNGTRLTVT.

The rearrangement joins TRBV3-1 to TRBJ2-1; the match to TRBD2 covers 8 bases. Germline V gene sequence: CDR1 LGHDT, CDR2 YNNKEL (reference sequence). The CDR3 runs 15 residues. After removal of 4 bases from V and 8 bases from J, the junction contained 10 bases not matched to a gene. CDR3 nucleotides: TGTGCCAGCAGCCCGTCGGGCGGGGGGTGGGATGAGCAGTTCTTC. Translation: CASSPSGGGWDEQFF.